The rows below give T cell receptor beta chains drawn from one sample of a study of blood T cell repertoires in COVID-19. Assay: immunoSEQ multiplex PCR; the TCRdb copy retains only in-frame clones and omits some. The data contain tens of thousands of clones, about nine tenths of them singletons. Sequencing input: peripheral blood. The receptor set was obtained from a man aged 55 to 70 with acute or convalescent COVID-19. CDR3s include the opening cysteine and the closing phenylalanine or tryptophan.

CDR3aa	v_gene	j_gene
CASTDPQGIRAFF	TRBV6-5	TRBJ1-1
CASSASDSPGTPGTDTQYF	TRBV19	TRBJ2-3
CASSGQGGFSFSF	TRBV6-5	TRBJ1-2
CASRDRGRVTEAFF	TRBV6-5	TRBJ1-1
CASSFGDRGYGYTF	TRBV5-1	TRBJ1-2
CASSPLSYGYTF	TRBV6-6	TRBJ1-2
CASREPPGGRTGGEAFF	TRBV27	TRBJ1-1
CAWKRSTGNTEAFF	TRBV30	TRBJ1-1
CASSYSKDFGYTF	TRBV6-5	TRBJ1-2
CASRRLTGQEGYTF	TRBV4-1	TRBJ1-2
CASSRDSEPSGNTIYF	TRBV3-1/TRBV3-2	TRBJ1-3
CASSFAGGGAGNTIYF	TRBV27	TRBJ1-3
CASSFLGGGGETQYF	TRBV7-3	TRBJ2-5
CASKGGRSNYGYTF	TRBV9	TRBJ1-2
CASSSELGSGGYTF	TRBV6-6	TRBJ1-2
CAWSEGAGANVLTF	TRBV30	TRBJ2-6
CASSGFREGSPLHF	TRBV2	TRBJ1-6
CSSLAAETQYF	TRBV20-1	TRBJ2-5
CASSPSTDTQYF	TRBV18	TRBJ2-3
CASSLRRDRDPEAFF	TRBV27	TRBJ1-1
CASWGGADGYTF	TRBV19	TRBJ1-2
CASRARTEAFF	TRBV6-6	TRBJ1-1
CASSTGVRQPQHF	TRBV3-1/TRBV3-2	TRBJ1-5
CASRLVGADTEAFF	TRBV5-1	TRBJ1-1
CASSFAGRPEAFF	TRBV7-9	TRBJ1-1
CASSLGTYGYTF	TRBV7-2	TRBJ1-2
CASSFGRVNTGELFF	TRBV7-3	TRBJ2-2
CASSLDRAGTEQFF	TRBV7-6	TRBJ2-1
CASGRELDTGELFF	TRBV10-3	TRBJ2-2
CASSEVRRDRPQHF	TRBV2	TRBJ1-5
CASSFPPGQGVGSQFF	TRBV7-2	TRBJ2-1
CASCYRSFETQYF	TRBV6-5	TRBJ2-5
CASSPGGQETQYF	TRBV5-4	TRBJ2-5
CASRFGQFQETQYF	TRBV5-6	TRBJ2-5
CASSKDRGGNQPQHF	TRBV7-2	TRBJ1-5